A selection of T cell receptor beta chains follows, all from one sample in a study of blood T cell repertoires in COVID-19. TCRdb's table, derived via immunoSEQ multiplex PCR, lists solely in-frame clones and lacks some. The data hold under 100,000 clones, with around 90% observed a single time. Source material: peripheral blood. These receptor sequences come from a woman in her sixties or seventies with acute or convalescent COVID-19. The CDR3 runs from the conserved cysteine through the conserved F or W. Each record gives: V gene, D gene, J gene, clone size, CDR3 DNA, CDR3 protein. The D gene is left open where the match is weak. Part of the rows lack a size; the others show once, few, many or a class for expanded clones.

>TRBV28|NA|TRBJ1-2|NA
TGTGCCAGCAGTTTAGGGGGGGGTCACTATGGCTACACCTTC
CASSLGGGHYGYTF
>TRBV5-4|TRBD1|TRBJ2-7|once
TGTGCCAGCAGCTTGGCTGGGACAGGTACCTACGAGCAGTACTTC
CASSLAGTGTYEQYF
>TRBV6-1|NA|TRBJ2-2|NA
TGTGCCAGCAGTGGAGGGCATCAGCGGACTACCGGGGAGCTGTTTTTT
CASSGGHQRTTGELFF
>TRBV27|NA|TRBJ1-2|NA
TGTGCCAGCAGTCTGGGCTTAAACTATGGCTACACCTTC
CASSLGLNYGYTF
>TRBV11-2|NA|TRBJ2-1|NA
TGTGCCAGCAGCTTAGGCGGCAGCTCCTACAATGAGCAGTTCTTC
CASSLGGSSYNEQFF
>TRBV28|NA|TRBJ1-5|few
TGTGCCAGCATCGTCACAGGGAATCAGCCCCAGCATTTT
CASIVTGNQPQHF
>TRBV12-3/TRBV12-4|TRBD1|TRBJ2-7|NA
TGTGCCAGCAGGGTCGGACAGGGCTACGAGCAGTACTTC
CASRVGQGYEQYF
>TRBV28|NA|TRBJ1-2|NA
TGTGCCAGCAGGGACTTTAACTATGGCTACACCTTC
CASRDFNYGYTF
>TRBV18|NA|TRBJ2-7|NA
TGTGCCAGCTCGCTTCAGGACTACGAGCAGTACTTC
CASSLQDYEQYF
>TRBV5-8|TRBD1|TRBJ1-3|NA
TGTGCCAGCAGCTTAGGGACAGGGCTGCACACCATATATTTT
CASSLGTGLHTIYF
>TRBV19|NA|TRBJ2-3|NA
TGTGCCAGTAAGCCAGGACAGCATACAGATACGCAGTATTTT
CASKPGQHTDTQYF
>TRBV2|NA|TRBJ1-6|NA
TGTGCCAGCAGTGATCGGGAGAACGTATATTCACCCCTCCACTTT
CASSDRENVYSPLHF
>TRBV7-9|NA|TRBJ1-3|once
TGTGCCAGCAGCCTCTCCCAGGGCTCTGGAAACACCATATATTTT
CASSLSQGSGNTIYF
>TRBV3-1/TRBV3-2|TRBD2|TRBJ2-5|NA
TGTGCCAGCAGCCAAGAGCGCCCAGCGGGATATGGTGAGACCCAGTACTTC
CASSQERPAGYGETQYF
>TRBV27|TRBD2|TRBJ2-1|NA
TGTGCCAGCAGTTTTCTAGCGGGGGCCAATGAGCAGTTCTTC
CASSFLAGANEQFF
>TRBV18|TRBD2|TRBJ2-7|NA
TGTGCCAGCTCACCGCCTAGCGGCTACGAGCAGTACTTC
CASSPPSGYEQYF
>TRBV6-5|TRBD1|TRBJ1-4|NA
TGTGCCAGCAGTTACTCAACAGACAGGGTTGGAGAAAAACTGTTTTTT
CASSYSTDRVGEKLFF
>TRBV27|NA|TRBJ1-4|NA
TGTGCCAGCAGTTTTACGTGGGGCAGAGAAAAACTGTTTTTT
CASSFTWGREKLFF
>TRBV19|TRBD1|TRBJ2-2|NA
TGTGCCGGTGGGACAGGGAACACCGGGGAGCTGTTTTTT
CAGGTGNTGELFF
>TRBV5-8|NA|TRBJ1-2|NA
TGTGCCAGCAGCCCCAGGCTGGCCGGGAGAGCGGGCTACACCTTC
CASSPRLAGRAGYTF
>TRBV28|TRBD1|TRBJ1-2|NA
TGTGCCAGCAGTCCCTGGAGCCCGGGACAGGGGGTTTACTATGGCTACACCTTC
CASSPWSPGQGVYYGYTF
>TRBV14|TRBD1|TRBJ1-4|NA
TGTGCCAGCAGCCAAGAGGAGGGGGCTTGGAATGAAAAACTGTTTTTT
CASSQEEGAWNEKLFF
>TRBV12-3/TRBV12-4|NA|TRBJ2-1|NA
TGTGCCAGCAGCTCAGGGGAAAGGCAGTTCTTC
CASSSGERQFF
>TRBV3-1/TRBV3-2|TRBD2|TRBJ2-2|once
TGTGCCAGCAGCGGAAGTCTAGCGGGGGTGGCCGGGGAGCTGTTTTTT
CASSGSLAGVAGELFF
>TRBV3-1/TRBV3-2|TRBD2|TRBJ2-7|once
TGTGCCAGCGGTCTAGCGGGAGTTACCTACGAGCAGTACTTC
CASGLAGVTYEQYF
>TRBV15|NA|TRBJ2-1|NA
TGTGCCACCAGCAGAGATCCGAGCTCCTACAATGAGCAGTTCTTC
CATSRDPSSYNEQFF
>TRBV11-2|NA|TRBJ1-2|once
TGTGCCAGCAGCTTAGGGCACCTTGGCTACACCTTC
CASSLGHLGYTF
>TRBV28|TRBD1|TRBJ2-7|NA
TGTGCCAGCAGTCCGCCCCACAGGGGCGACGAGCAGTACTTC
CASSPPHRGDEQYF
>TRBV15|TRBD2|TRBJ2-1|NA
TGTGCCACCAGCAGAGATCCTAGCGGGGGGGTTTCCTACAATGAGCAGTTCTTC
CATSRDPSGGVSYNEQFF
>TRBV9|TRBD2|TRBJ2-1|few
TGTGCCAGCAGCCCCCGACTAGCGGGGTCGGACAATGAGCAGTTCTTC
CASSPRLAGSDNEQFF
>TRBV4-2|TRBD1|TRBJ1-5|NA
TGTGCCAGCAGCCAATCGGACAGGGAGGCCCAGCCCCAGCATTTT
CASSQSDREAQPQHF
>TRBV28|NA|TRBJ1-1|NA
TGTGCCAGCAGCTCCCATGACAGCGCTGAAGCTTTCTTT
CASSSHDSAEAFF
>TRBV28|TRBD1|TRBJ2-3|NA
TGTGCCAGCAGGCCGACAGGGGGCCCAGATACGCAGTATTTT
CASRPTGGPDTQYF
>TRBV7-6|NA|TRBJ1-3|NA
TGTGCCAGCAGCTCGGCGGGGGCTGGAAACACCATATATTTT
CASSSAGAGNTIYF
>TRBV29-1|NA|TRBJ1-1|once
TGCAGCGTGACGGGACACCTGAACACTGAAGCTTTCTTT
CSVTGHLNTEAFF
>TRBV5-4|NA|TRBJ1-4|NA
TGTGCCAGCAGCCCGGACCCAGGGCCTAATGAAAAACTGTTTTTT
CASSPDPGPNEKLFF
>TRBV6-5|TRBD1|TRBJ2-5|NA
TGTGCCAGCAGTACCGGGACAGGGGTTCGAGAGACCCAGTACTTC
CASSTGTGVRETQYF
>TRBV15|NA|TRBJ1-5|NA
TGTGCCACCAGCAGGGGGGAGGTTCGGGGCAATCAGCCCCAGCATTTT
CATSRGEVRGNQPQHF
>TRBV5-1|NA|TRBJ1-1|NA
TGCGCCAGCAGCTTGGCGGCAGGGGAGAGAGCTTTCTTT
CASSLAAGERAFF
>TRBV11-2|TRBD1|TRBJ2-3|once
TGTGCCAGCAGCTTAGATCTCACAGGGGGCTCTACGCAGTATTTT
CASSLDLTGGSTQYF
>TRBV4-1|TRBD2|TRBJ2-1|NA
TGCGCCAGCAGCCAACTGCCACTAGCGGGAGTACGGAATGAGCAGTTCTTC
CASSQLPLAGVRNEQFF
>TRBV6-5|NA|TRBJ2-7|NA
TGTGCCAGCAGTCTCCTCCCAGGGGCCTACGAGCAGTACTTC
CASSLLPGAYEQYF
>TRBV27|NA|TRBJ1-1|NA
TGTGCCAGCAGTTTCCAAATCAACAGGGCGAACACTGAAGCTTTCTTT
CASSFQINRANTEAFF
>TRBV5-1|TRBD2|TRBJ2-5|NA
TGCGCCAGCAGCTTGGGCCCTAGCGGGGGCCAAGAGACCCAGTACTTC
CASSLGPSGGQETQYF
>TRBV11-1|NA|TRBJ2-7|few
TGTGCCAGCAGCTTAGCATCCATGTACGAGCAGTACTTC
CASSLASMYEQYF
>TRBV11-3|NA|TRBJ1-1|NA
TGTGCCAGCAGCAGGGAGGGTTCGGCTGAAGCTTTCTTT
CASSREGSAEAFF
>TRBV18|NA|TRBJ2-1|NA
TGTGCCAGCTCACCACGGGGCCCCCCAATGGAGGGTGAGCAGTTCTTC
CASSPRGPPMEGEQFF
>TRBV18|NA|TRBJ1-6|NA
TGTGCCAGCTCCGAGTCCAGGACGGGGGGCAATTCACCCCTCCACTTT
CASSESRTGGNSPLHF
>TRBV27|TRBD1|TRBJ2-2|once
TGTGCCAGCAGTCATACAGGGGGCGACCGGTTCACCGGGGAGCTGTTTTTT
CASSHTGGDRFTGELFF
>TRBV27|TRBD1|TRBJ2-3|NA
TGTGCCAGCAGTTCCCCAACCGACAGGGGGTTCGGAGATACGCAGTATTTT
CASSSPTDRGFGDTQYF
>TRBV5-7|TRBD1|TRBJ1-3|NA
TGTGCCAGATCGAGACAGGGACTGACCTTCGGAGACTCTGGAAACACCATATATTTT
CARSRQGLTFGDSGNTIYF
>TRBV7-9|NA|TRBJ2-2|NA
TGTGCCAGCAGCCAAAGGGTGGCAGAACACCGGGGCACCGGGGAGCTGTTTTTT
CASSQRVAEHRGTGELFF
>TRBV5-1|TRBD2|TRBJ2-1|once
TGCGCCAGCTCGCCCCTAGCGGGGGGCTACAATGAGCAGTTCTTC
CASSPLAGGYNEQFF
>TRBV27|TRBD2|TRBJ2-1|NA
TGTGCCAGCAGCCATACTAGCGGGAGTTACAATGAGCAGTTCTTC
CASSHTSGSYNEQFF
>TRBV2|TRBD1|TRBJ2-5|NA
TGTGCCAGCAGGAATACAGGGGGCGGTTGGGAGACCCAGTACTTC
CASRNTGGGWETQYF
>TRBV9|TRBD2|TRBJ2-1|once
TGTGCCAGCAGCGTGCTAGCGGGGACCTACAATGAGCAGTTCTTC
CASSVLAGTYNEQFF
>TRBV11-2|NA|TRBJ1-2|NA
TGTGCCAGCAGCCCTCAGGGAAACTATGGCTACACCTTC
CASSPQGNYGYTF
>TRBV6-1|NA|TRBJ1-4|few
TGTGCCAGCAGTGAAGCCCTTCAGGTAGATGAAAAACTGTTTTTT
CASSEALQVDEKLFF